This T cell receptor (beta chain) was profiled in a study of blood T cell repertoires in COVID-19. Study background: Material from acute and convalescent COVID-19 was sourced from the United States, Italy and Spain. Sample material is recorded as cDNA or gDNA derived from T cells, B-cell-depleted T cells, or PBMCs.

Germline CDR1 is LNHDA and CDR2 is SQIVND (reference sequence). The germline V and J ends were trimmed by 7 bases and 0 bases, with 17 bases remaining between them. CDR3 length: 16 residues. Sequencing was performed with immunoSEQ multiplex PCR; in TCRdb, only in-frame clones are kept and a portion is missing. The repertoire has 67,000 or so clones, around 85% of them found once; the top ten carry roughly 30%. This chain joins TRBV19 and TRBJ2-3; D may be TRBD1 (6 bases). The TCR sequence derives from a man between 65 and 80 years old with acute or convalescent COVID-19. The sample consisted of peripheral blood. Here the CDR3 DNA reads TGTGCCAGTAAAAAAATTGGGGACACTAGCACAGATACGCAGTATTTT. Amino acid sequence: CASKKIGDTSTDTQYF.